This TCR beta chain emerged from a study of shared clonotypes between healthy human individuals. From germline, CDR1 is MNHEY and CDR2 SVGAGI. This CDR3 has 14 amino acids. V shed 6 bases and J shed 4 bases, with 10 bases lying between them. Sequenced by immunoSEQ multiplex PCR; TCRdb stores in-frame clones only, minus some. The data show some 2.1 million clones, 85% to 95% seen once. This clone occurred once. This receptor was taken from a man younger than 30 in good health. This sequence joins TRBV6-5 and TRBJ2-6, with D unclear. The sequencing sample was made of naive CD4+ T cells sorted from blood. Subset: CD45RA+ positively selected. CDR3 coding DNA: TGTGCCAGCAGGTGGGAATCAGGGGCCAACGTCCTGACTTTC. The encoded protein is CASRWESGANVLTF.